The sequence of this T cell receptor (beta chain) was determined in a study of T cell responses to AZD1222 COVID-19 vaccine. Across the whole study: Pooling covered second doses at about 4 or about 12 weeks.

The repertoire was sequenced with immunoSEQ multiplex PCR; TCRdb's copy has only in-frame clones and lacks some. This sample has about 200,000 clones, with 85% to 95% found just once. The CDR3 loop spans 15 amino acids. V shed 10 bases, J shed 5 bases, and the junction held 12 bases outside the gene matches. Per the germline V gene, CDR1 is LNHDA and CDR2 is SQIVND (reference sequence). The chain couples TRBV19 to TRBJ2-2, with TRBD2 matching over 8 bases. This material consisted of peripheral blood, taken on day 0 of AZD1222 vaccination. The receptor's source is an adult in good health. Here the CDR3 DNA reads TGTGCCACAAATCGGGGGGGCCGGAGTACCGGGGAGCTGTTTTTT. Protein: CATNRGGRSTGELFF.